This passage covers 30 T cell receptor beta chains from one sample sequenced in a study of T cells in Graves' hyperthyroidism and ophthalmopathy (dated by TCRdb to the late 2010s). To prepare the library, multiplex PCR was applied. The instrument was an Illumina HiSeq 2000. The TCR beta CDR3 regions were amplified from the RNA transcripts. A first-round RT-PCR of the TCR CDR3 used the HTBI primer set with the Qiagen OneStep RT-PCR kit. The raw public data were reprocessed by TCRdb itself: fastp quality trimming at Q25, MiXCR clonotype calling, in-frame beta chains only. One record per CDR3 amino acid sequence lists the most common genes and DNA. Across this sample there are 550,000 to 800,000 distinct CDR3 sequences, with 17% seen only once. About 16% of the sample is held by the ten biggest clonotypes. Sequenced input: blood. These receptors all stem from a man in his fifties with Graves' hyperthyroidism.

This clonotype appeared a few times. The rearrangement joins TRBV28 to TRBJ2-7, with TRBD2 matching 8 bases. The V and J ends lost 5 bases and 2 bases, in that order; junction bases with no gene match: 14. Germline V CDR1 and CDR2: MDHEN, SYDVKM. The CDR3 consists of 17 residues. The chain's CDR3 is CASSQNLAGGPTYEQYF. The CDR3 DNA follows: TGTGCCAGCAGTCAAAACCTCGCGGGAGGCCCAACCTACGAGCAGTACTTC.

About this clonotype: This may come from a read error, since a much larger clone is one base off. The chain joins TRBV12-3 or TRBV12-4 to TRBJ2-7; 11 bases are a match to TRBD2. Germline trimming cut 7 bases from V and 6 bases from J; bases unmatched to any gene: 11. The CDR3 extends over 15 amino acids. In nucleotides, the CDR3 is TGTGCCAGCAAGGCTACCGGGACTAGCGGCTCCGAGCAGTACTTC. It translates to CASKATGTSGSEQYF.

This clonotype showed up just a few times. Given a much more abundant clone one base away, this may be a read error. The chain links TRBV10-3 to TRBJ2-7; TRBD2 might be the D (5 bases). The CDR3 covers 14 residues. Germline CDR1 is ENHRY and CDR2 is SYGVKD. This CDR3 is CAISEPGSLEERYF. CDR3 sequence (DNA): TGTGCCATCAGTGAGCCGGGGTCTCTAGAAGAGCGGTACTTC.

With respect to this clonotype: The junction shows a germline mismatch at one end, possibly a read error. This chain connects TRBV28 to TRBJ2-4, with TRBD2 as a possible D gene (5 bases). This CDR3 is 16 amino acids long. Germline V lookup: CDR1 MDHEN, CDR2 SYDVKM. The CDR3 DNA reads TGTGCCAGCAGTTTATCCGGACTCAAAGCCAAAAACATTCGGTACTTC. Its protein is CASSLSGLKAKNIRYF. Full variable domain (outside the CDR3, taken from reference TRBV28 and TRBJ2-4): DVKVTQSSRYLVKRTGEKVFLECVQDMDHENMFWYRQDPGLGLRLIYFSYDVKMKEKGDIPEGYSVSREKKERFSLILESASTNQTSMYLCASSLSGLKAKNIRYFGAGTRLSVL.

The rearrangement joins TRBV6-2 or TRBV6-3 to TRBJ2-2; 7 nucleotides match TRBD1. From germline, CDR1 is MNHEY and CDR2 SVGEGT. The CDR3 has 18 residues. V shed 0 bases and J 3 bases; nucleotides not matched to a gene: 10. The CDR3: CASSYSFSGGWDTGELFF. The DNA for the CDR3 is TGTGCCAGCAGTTACTCTTTTTCAGGGGGTTGGGACACCGGGGAGCTGTTTTTT.

V gene TRBV7-9 combines with J gene TRBJ1-1; D possibly corresponds to TRBD1 (5 bases). The CDR3 is 14 residues long. Deletions cut 7 bases from V and 0 bases from J, with 12 bases between. In germline, CDR1 is SEHNR, CDR2 FQNEAQ (reference sequence). The CDR3 coding sequence is TGTGCCAGCAACCGGGGGTTCATGAACACTGAAGCTTTCTTT. Encoded protein: CASNRGFMNTEAFF.

This clonotype has more than one count but fewer than ten. This chain uses TRBV5-6 with TRBJ2-3, with TRBD2 identical over 9 bases. V gave up 0 bases and J gave up 2 bases; unmatched junction bases: 4. Germline V gene lookup returns CDR1 SGHDT and CDR2 YYEEEE. The CDR3 loop spans 16 amino acids. The CDR3 protein is CASSLVLAGLTDTQYF. CDR3 DNA: TGTGCCAGCAGCTTGGTTCTAGCGGGACTCACAGATACGCAGTATTTT.

CDR3 region: CASSQDPAENTEAFF. As DNA, the CDR3 is TGTGCCAGCAGCCAAGATCCGGCGGAGAACACTGAAGCTTTCTTT. This chain uses TRBV4-2 with TRBJ1-1; no clear D. CDR1 is LGHNA and CDR2 is YNFKEQ in the germline V gene. This CDR3 has 15 residues. V was cut by 0 bases and J by 1 base, with 9 bases left in between.

This clonotype came up many times. The chain employs TRBV5-1 and TRBJ2-7, with 8 bases identical to TRBD1. The CDR3 runs 15 residues. The germline gives CDR1 SGHRS, CDR2 YFSETQ. Unmatched junction bases numbered 5, after V lost 0 bases and J lost 3 bases. CDR3 nucleotide sequence: TGCGCCAGCAGCTTGGACGGACAGGGAGGCTACGAGCAGTACTTC. It yields the protein CASSLDGQGGYEQYF.

This clonotype was detected many times. The chain is built from TRBV3-1 and TRBJ1-2; D might be TRBD1 (5 bases). The V end lost 3 bases, the J end lost 8 bases, and 10 bases lay between the germline ends. CDR3 length: 12 residues. CDR1 and CDR2 from the germline V gene are LGHDT and YNNKEL (reference sequence). DNA of the CDR3: TGTGCCAGCAGCCAGGGGGGGAACGGCTACACCTTC. It yields the protein CASSQGGNGYTF.

The chain joins TRBV12-3 or TRBV12-4 to TRBJ1-1; tentatively, D is TRBD1 (5 bases). Trimming took 6 bases from V and 3 from J, leaving 14 bases between them. The CDR3 contains 14 residues. CDR3 region: CASSPQGGHTEAFF. CDR3 bases: TGTGCCAGCAGCCCTCAGGGAGGGCACACTGAAGCTTTCTTT.

V and J are TRBV4-1 and TRBJ2-3; 8 bases align to TRBD2. The CDR3 contains 15 residues. Trimming cost V 2 bases and J 4 bases; bases outside gene matches: 5. Germline lookup yields CDR1 MGHRA and CDR2 YSYEKL. The CDR3 DNA reads as TGCGCCAGCAGCCAAAACGGGAGGGCCCCAGATACGCAGTATTTT. It specifies CASSQNGRAPDTQYF.

There are many counts of this clonotype. The rearrangement links TRBV15 to TRBJ2-6, with no clear D. CDR1 and CDR2 (germline): LNHNV, YYDKDF (reference sequence). V was trimmed by 1 base and J by 0 bases, leaving 10 bases between them. CDR3 length equals 17 residues. The CDR3 is CATSRGTRRSGANVLTF. The CDR3 DNA reads as TGTGCCACCAGCAGAGGGACGCGGCGCTCTGGGGCCAACGTCCTGACTTTC.

The chain uses TRBV27 and TRBJ1-1, with TRBD1 matching 7 bases. The junction had 6 bases not matched to a gene; V was cut back by 6 bases and J by 5 bases. CDR1 is MNHEY and CDR2 is SMNVEV in the germline V gene (reference sequence). The length of the CDR3 is 13 residues. CDR3 protein: CASRTGMWTEAFF. CDR3 in DNA: TGTGCCAGCAGGACAGGGATGTGGACTGAAGCTTTCTTT.

This clonotype was seen a handful of times. V usage is TRBV10-1 and J usage is TRBJ2-3; the D gene is possibly TRBD1 (6 bases). The germline gives CDR1 WNHNN, CDR2 SYGVQD (reference sequence). Trimming stripped 10 bases from V and 5 bases from J, with 19 bases between. The CDR3 loop spans 14 amino acids. The CDR3: CANLDSTEGDTQYF. Written as DNA, the CDR3 is TGCGCCAACTTGGACAGTACCGAGGGAGATACGCAGTATTTT.

This clonotype occurred many times. This chain connects TRBV2 to TRBJ1-2, with TRBD1 as a possible D gene (5 bases). Germline-derived CDR1 and CDR2 are SNHLY and FYNNEI. CDR3 length: 12 amino acids. The V end lost 7 bases, the J end lost 7 bases, and 13 bases lay between the germline ends. CDR3 coding DNA: TGTGCCAGCACGGGCAGGGTTGCTGGCTACACCTTC. This translates into CASTGRVAGYTF.

CDR3 sequence (DNA): TGTGCCAGCAGCTTAGCCGGGACTAGCGACCACGAGCAGTACTTC. Translation gives CASSLAGTSDHEQYF. The chain joins TRBV7-2 to TRBJ2-7; 10 bases match TRBD2. There are 15 residues in the CDR3. The V gene end was trimmed by 0 bases and the J gene end by 5 bases; junction bases not matched to a gene: 4. CDR1 is SGHTA and CDR2 is FQGNSA in the germline V gene.

This clonotype was picked up many times. The genes are TRBV24-1 and TRBJ2-3, with a possible D match to TRBD2 (5 bases). V shed 5 bases and J shed 2 bases, with 10 bases lying between them. The CDR3 has 14 residues. The germline gives CDR1 KGHDR, CDR2 SFDVKD. CDR3 sequence: CATSGYSDTDTQYF. In DNA, the CDR3 is TGTGCCACCAGTGGCTATAGCGACACAGATACGCAGTATTTT.

This sequence joins TRBV4-1 and TRBJ2-7; 10 positions match TRBD2. Germline CDR1 and CDR2: MGHRA and YSYEKL. This CDR3 is 15 amino acids long. Trimming cost V 5 bases and J 2 bases; bases outside gene matches: 6. Written as DNA, the CDR3 is TGCGCCAGCAGCTCCCTAGCGGGAGTAACCTACGAGCAGTACTTC. Translation gives CASSSLAGVTYEQYF.

The rearrangement joins TRBV9 to TRBJ2-3; D tentatively fits TRBD1 or TRBD2 (6 bases each). The V end was cut by 3 bases, the J end by 2 bases, with 22 bases between. The CDR3 totals 18 residues. CDR1 is SGDLS and CDR2 is YYNGEE in the germline V gene. The CDR3 loop is CASSAWGAALGDTDTQYF. For the CDR3, the DNA is TGTGCCAGCAGCGCCTGGGGGGCGGCCCTCGGGGACACAGATACGCAGTATTTT.

In its sample, this clonotype was seen once. This chain connects TRBV5-4 to TRBJ2-2; TRBD1 matches 8 bases. The CDR3 consists of 14 residues. CDR1 is SGHNT and CDR2 is YYREEE in the germline V gene (reference sequence). The V segment lost 0 bases and the J segment 15 bases; nucleotides outside the gene matches: 10. As DNA, the CDR3 is TGTGCCAGCAGCTTGGACGGACAGGGAGGTTTGTTGTTTTTT. Residues: CASSLDGQGGLLFF.

This clonotype was observed many times. The chain links TRBV6-1 to TRBJ2-5; D gene uncertain. The CDR3 sequence is 15 residues long. Trimming cost V 7 bases and J 1 base, with 16 bases left between them. Germline lookup yields CDR1 MNHNS and CDR2 SASEGT. The CDR3 is CASTGFGQTQETQYF. The CDR3 DNA follows: TGTGCCAGCACCGGCTTTGGGCAGACCCAAGAGACCCAGTACTTC.

Many counts were recorded for this clonotype. The CDR3 protein is CASISGAYEQYF. CDR3 DNA sequence: TGTGCCAGCATTTCCGGGGCCTACGAGCAGTACTTC. This sequence joins TRBV6-5 and TRBJ2-7; D may be TRBD2 (5 bases). This CDR3 region has 12 residues. Germline V gives CDR1 MNHEY, CDR2 SVGAGI. V was clipped by 7 bases and J by 2 bases, with 9 bases between them.

This clonotype was counted once. Possible read error: a much larger clone is one base away. CDR3 sequence: CASSLRGGSGDTF. The CDR3 bases are TGTGCCAGCAGCTTGCGGGGAGGATCTGGCGACACCTTC. This chain connects TRBV7-2 to TRBJ1-2; D unresolved. Germline CDR1 SGHTA, CDR2 FQGNSA. The CDR3 has 13 amino acids.

This clonotype has at least ten counts. J is TRBJ1-4 and V is TRBV28, with 8 bases that match TRBD1. The CDR3 runs to 16 residues. CDR1 is MDHEN, CDR2 SYDVKM, per germline. V lost 5 bases and J lost 8; bases outside the gene matches: 13. CDR3 loop: CASSPETRQGREKLFF. CDR3 sequence (DNA): TGTGCCAGCAGTCCCGAAACCCGACAGGGGCGCGAAAAACTGTTTTTT.

This clonotype has a count of ten or more. The chain links TRBV28 to TRBJ1-2; 10 bases are a match to TRBD1. After removal of 5 bases from V and 0 bases from J, the junction contained 6 bases not matched to a gene. The CDR3 has 16 residues. Germline lookup yields CDR1 MDHEN and CDR2 SYDVKM. CDR3 loop: CASSGWGQGSNYGYTF. The CDR3 nucleotides are TGTGCCAGCAGTGGATGGGGACAGGGGTCTAACTATGGCTACACCTTC.

This clonotype was seen many times. The V gene is TRBV30, the J gene TRBJ2-7; D gene ambiguous. The CDR3 covers 14 residues. CDR1 GTSNPN and CDR2 SVGIG come from the germline V gene (reference sequence). Trimming took 1 base from V and 9 from J, leaving 19 bases between them. As DNA, the CDR3 is TGTGCCTGGAGTGATGTTACAGTAGTGACAAGGCAGTACTTC. Translating gives CAWSDVTVVTRQYF.

This clonotype was detected a few times. A much larger clone lies a single base off, so this may be a read error. The chain has TRBV7-2 and TRBJ1-6; D remains unclear. Looked up from germline, CDR1 is SGHTA and CDR2 is FQGNSA. The CDR3 has 13 residues. Here the CDR3 reads CASSLIGNSPPHF. In nucleotides, the CDR3 is TGTGCCAGCAGCTTAATCGGCAATTCACCCCCCCACTTT.

This clonotype showed up many times. The V call is TRBV20-1, the J call TRBJ2-3; 10 bases match TRBD2. Per the germline V gene, CDR1 is DFQATT and CDR2 is SNEGSKA (reference sequence). The CDR3 runs 16 residues. Unmatched junction bases numbered 6, after V lost 1 base and J lost 2 bases. The CDR3 sequence is CSARGAGGPLTDTQYF. DNA of the CDR3: TGCAGTGCTAGAGGAGCGGGAGGGCCCCTCACAGATACGCAGTATTTT.

Note on this clonotype: This may arise from a read error, as a much more abundant clone is one base away. The gene calls are TRBV7-3 and TRBJ2-1; D possibly uses TRBD1 or TRBD2 (6 bases each). Germline-derived CDR1 and CDR2 are SGHTA and FQGTGA. The CDR3 runs to 15 residues. V was clipped by 2 bases and J by 6 bases, with 14 bases between them. The CDR3 DNA sequence: TGTGCCAGCAGCTTAGGGGGGCGCATTGTCAATGAGCAGTTCTTC. Translating gives CASSLGGRIVNEQFF.